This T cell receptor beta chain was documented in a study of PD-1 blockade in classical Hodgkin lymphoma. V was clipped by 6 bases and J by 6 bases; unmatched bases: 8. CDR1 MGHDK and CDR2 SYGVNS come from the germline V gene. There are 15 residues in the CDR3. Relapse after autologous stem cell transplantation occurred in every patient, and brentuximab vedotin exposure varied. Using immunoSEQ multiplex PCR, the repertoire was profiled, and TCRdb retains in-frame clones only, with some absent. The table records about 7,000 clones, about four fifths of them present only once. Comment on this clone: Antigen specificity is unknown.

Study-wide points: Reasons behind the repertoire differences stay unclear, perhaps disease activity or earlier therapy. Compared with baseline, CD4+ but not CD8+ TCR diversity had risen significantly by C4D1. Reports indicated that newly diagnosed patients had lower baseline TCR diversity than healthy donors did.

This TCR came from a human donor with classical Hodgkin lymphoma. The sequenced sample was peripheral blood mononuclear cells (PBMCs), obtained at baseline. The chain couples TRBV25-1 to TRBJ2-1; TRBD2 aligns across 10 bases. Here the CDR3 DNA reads TGTGCCAGCAGGCCCCTAGCGGGAGTCTTCAATGAGCAGTTCTTC. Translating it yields CASRPLAGVFNEQFF. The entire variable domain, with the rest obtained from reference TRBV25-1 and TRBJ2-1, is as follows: EADIYQTPRYLVIGTGKKITLECSQTMGHDKMYWYQQDPGMELHLIHYSYGVNSTEKGDLSSESTVSRIRTEHFPLTLESARPSHTSQYLCASRPLAGVFNEQFFGPGTRLTVL.